The sample holds one count of the clone carrying this T cell receptor beta chain. Its specificity is unknown. The same CDR3 also results from other DNA sequences found in this sample. The record originates from a study of shared clonotypes between healthy human individuals. Study information: CD8 memory received one plate per donor, CD8 naive two, CD4 memory three and CD4 naive three.

This table comes from immunoSEQ multiplex PCR, and its TCRdb copy is limited to in-frame clones, with some not included. The sample records around 2.1 million clones, just over 90% being singletons. Study-level findings and limits: Specimens sampled were limited to blood, with tissue repertoires likely differing.

Positively selected for CCR7, the CD45RO-negative cells used as naive CD8 cells excluded terminally differentiated effector memory CD45RA+ cells. V lost 0 bases and J 6 bases, leaving 9 bases between the germline ends. This CDR3 region has 13 residues. Per germline, CDR1 SGDLS and CDR2 YYNGEE. This chain uses TRBV9 with TRBJ1-2; possibly TRBD1 for D (5 bases). The origin of this receptor is a man aged 18 to 29 in good health. Some clones in this sample may be carry-over from other donors' samples. What was sequenced was naive CD8+ T cells from PBMCs. CDR3 bases: TGTGCCAGCAGCGTAGGTAGGGGTGATGGCTACACCTTC. The encoded protein is CASSVGRGDGYTF.